Listed here are 6 T cell receptor beta chains from one sample, sequenced in a study of T cell responses to AZD1222 COVID-19 vaccine. Profiled with immunoSEQ multiplex PCR; TCRdb holds only in-frame clones, not every one. Of roughly 85,000 clones in the sample, about 86% were seen once. The sample here was peripheral blood, taken on day 0 of AZD1222 vaccination. The receptors derive from an adult in good health.

J is TRBJ1-6 and V is TRBV5-6; the match to TRBD1 covers 8 bases. This CDR3 contains 16 residues. Germline V lookup: CDR1 SGHDT, CDR2 YYEEEE. J lost 3 bases, V lost 4 bases, and 6 bases had no gene match. The CDR3 region has the DNA TGTGCCAGCAGCGCCGGACAGGGCAACTATAATTCACCCCTCCACTTT. This gives the protein CASSAGQGNYNSPLHF.

The CDR3 sequence is CASSSASGSGLEQFF. CDR3 bases: TGTGCCAGCAGTTCGGCTAGCGGGAGTGGCCTTGAGCAGTTCTTC. The V and J genes are TRBV6-5 and TRBJ2-1, with TRBD2 matching over 10 bases. Germline V CDR1 and CDR2: MNHEY, SVGAGI. This CDR3 is 15 amino acids long. The J segment lost 9 bases and the V segment lost 4 bases, leaving 9 bases of the junction unmatched.

A single count supports this clone. The rearrangement joins TRBV3-1 (or the pseudogene TRBV3-2) to TRBJ2-2, with 8 bases lining up with TRBD1. Germline V CDR1 and CDR2: LGHDT, YNNKEL (reference sequence). J lost 6 bases, V lost 4 bases, and 10 bases had no gene match. CDR3 size: 16 residues. This CDR3 reads CASSLPGTGNPGELFF. The DNA of the CDR3 is TGTGCCAGCAGCCTCCCCGGGACAGGAAATCCCGGGGAGCTGTTTTTT.

The CDR3 reads CASSMGDRGNSPLHF. The CDR3 region has the DNA TGTGCCAGTAGTATGGGGGACAGGGGGAATTCACCCCTCCACTTT. The V gene is TRBV19, the J gene TRBJ1-6; 11 bases match TRBD1. Looked up from germline, CDR1 is LNHDA and CDR2 is SQIVND (reference sequence). This CDR3 is 15 amino acids long. Unmatched junction bases numbered 2, after V lost 3 bases and J lost 7 bases.

The chain has TRBV24-1 and TRBJ1-4; D gene ambiguous. V shed 3 bases and J shed 4 bases, with 11 bases lying between them. CDR1 is KGHDR and CDR2 is SFDVKD in the germline V gene. This CDR3 has 15 amino acids. This CDR3 is CATSDASDGNEKLFF. The DNA of the CDR3 is TGTGCCACCAGTGATGCGTCGGACGGTAATGAAAAACTGTTTTTT.

This sequence joins TRBV24-1 and TRBJ2-5; D ambiguous. The CDR3 contains 13 residues. In germline, CDR1 is KGHDR, CDR2 SFDVKD. V lost 3 bases, J lost 5 bases, and 9 bases lay in between. The DNA for the CDR3 is TGTGCCACCAGTGATGGAATGGCTGAGACCCAGTACTTC. It codes for CATSDGMAETQYF.